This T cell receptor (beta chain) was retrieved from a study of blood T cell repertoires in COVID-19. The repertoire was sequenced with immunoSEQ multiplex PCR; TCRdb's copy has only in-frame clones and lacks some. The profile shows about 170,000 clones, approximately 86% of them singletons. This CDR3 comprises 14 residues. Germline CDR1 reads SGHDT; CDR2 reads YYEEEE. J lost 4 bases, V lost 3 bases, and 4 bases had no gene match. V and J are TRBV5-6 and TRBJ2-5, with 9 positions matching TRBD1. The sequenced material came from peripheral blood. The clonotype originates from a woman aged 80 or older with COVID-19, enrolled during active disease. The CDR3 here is CASSWTGAPETQYF. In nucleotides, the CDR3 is TGTGCCAGCAGCTGGACAGGGGCGCCAGAGACCCAGTACTTC.